A selection of T cell receptor beta chains follows, all from one sample in a study of blood T cell repertoires in COVID-19. Sequencing was performed with immunoSEQ multiplex PCR; in TCRdb, only in-frame clones are kept and a portion is missing. Seen here are some 120,000 clones, about 85% observed once, and the top ten hold approximately 6.6%. The sample was peripheral blood. The receptors derive from a man aged 80 or over with active or convalescent COVID-19. Each CDR3 is given with its conserved first and last residue. Each record gives: D gene, V gene, J gene, CDR3 protein. The D gene is left open where the match is weak.

NA	TRBV24-1	TRBJ2-3	CATSDLPDTQYF
NA	TRBV28	TRBJ1-2	CASSPREKLYGYTF
NA	TRBV19	TRBJ2-5	CASSALLGGETQYF
TRBD2	TRBV30	TRBJ2-7	CAWGGSGSYEQYF
NA	TRBV7-9	TRBJ1-1	CASSLESYSEAFF
NA	TRBV7-2	TRBJ1-2	CASSPYGAGVDYGYTF
TRBD2	TRBV24-1	TRBJ2-3	CATKLGREAQYF
TRBD2	TRBV7-7	TRBJ2-1	CASSLDGGAFNEQFF
TRBD1	TRBV10-3	TRBJ2-7	CAISDRDRASSYEQYF
TRBD2	TRBV11-2	TRBJ2-2	CASSPRGLAGVTGELFF
TRBD1	TRBV5-1	TRBJ1-2	CASSQPTGTGSGYTF
TRBD1	TRBV18	TRBJ2-5	CASSDGTGGRETQYF
NA	TRBV5-4	TRBJ1-1	CASSLGASMNTEAFF
TRBD1	TRBV29-1	TRBJ2-3	CSVETGGSDTQYF
NA	TRBV12-5	TRBJ2-7	CASGRDGSTYEQYF
NA	TRBV14	TRBJ2-1	CASSLFPVLQGEQFF
TRBD1	TRBV5-1	TRBJ1-2	CASSLQGESAYGYTF
TRBD1	TRBV5-4	TRBJ1-6	CASSSGTELAYNSPLHF
NA	TRBV7-2	TRBJ2-5	CASSSFDRSQETQYF
TRBD1	TRBV5-4	TRBJ1-1	CASSPKDRGPLNTEAFF
NA	TRBV2	TRBJ1-2	CASSVSGNYGYTF
TRBD1	TRBV10-1	TRBJ1-4	CASSVPGQGNEKLFF
TRBD1	TRBV18	TRBJ1-1	CASSPTSTGGTEAFF
TRBD2	TRBV19	TRBJ2-7	CASSIPSGNYEQYF
TRBD2	TRBV27	TRBJ2-2	CASRRLAGTGELFF
TRBD2	TRBV7-8	TRBJ2-7	CASSLAGLAGGPEQYF
TRBD1	TRBV25-1	TRBJ1-1	CASSELQGALGNTEAFF
TRBD1	TRBV11-2	TRBJ2-7	CASSLDLGTVPYEQYF
TRBD2	TRBV3-1/TRBV3-2	TRBJ2-3	CASSQGGGSFTDTQYF
TRBD1	TRBV12-5	TRBJ1-2	CASGLLQGSTNYGYTF
NA	TRBV6-5	TRBJ1-3	CASSYSGLGNTIYF
NA	TRBV19	TRBJ1-3	CASSIDAFWSSGNTIYF
TRBD1	TRBV7-3	TRBJ1-1	CASSAQGANTEAFF
TRBD1	TRBV4-3	TRBJ1-1	CASSQDLRQGAIEAFF
NA	TRBV25-1	TRBJ1-6	CASSDTGLSYNSPLHF
NA	TRBV24-1	TRBJ1-6	CATSEGGGPLHF
TRBD2	TRBV7-9	TRBJ2-2	CASSAPGTRTGELFF
NA	TRBV4-2	TRBJ1-1	CASSQTRGTEAFF
TRBD1	TRBV5-8	TRBJ2-1	CASSFTGAYNEQFF
NA	TRBV4-1	TRBJ2-5	CASSQDVGQGKTQYF
TRBD1	TRBV10-3	TRBJ1-4	CAIRTGLGISEKLFF
NA	TRBV3-1/TRBV3-2	TRBJ1-2	CASSQEWAGHGYTF
NA	TRBV28	TRBJ2-6	CASRNSLPSSGANVLTF
NA	TRBV29-1	TRBJ1-1	CSVSTGDTEAFF
TRBD1	TRBV6-6	TRBJ2-5	CASSRDRVPRETQYF
NA	TRBV5-6	TRBJ1-5	CASSLSQVPQPQHF
NA	TRBV7-9	TRBJ1-6	CASSLVGLGSPLHF
NA	TRBV2	TRBJ2-1	CASSGAVGAPGQFF
TRBD1	TRBV2	TRBJ1-4	CASSPNRGTNEKLFF
NA	TRBV7-9	TRBJ2-7	CASSLSGVSSYEQYF
NA	TRBV12-5	TRBJ2-7	CASGLGVTSEQYF
TRBD1	TRBV29-1	TRBJ1-3	CSVGPGQGDTIYF